This is a list of T cell receptor beta chains from one sample in a study of blood T cell repertoires in COVID-19. Method: immunoSEQ multiplex PCR; TCRdb's copy keeps in-frame clones and lacks some. Here the sample spans approximately 260,000 clones, 80% to 85% being singletons. Sequencing was performed on peripheral blood. Receptors originate from a woman aged 55 to 70 with active or convalescent COVID-19. Both conserved end residues are part of each CDR3. D genes are given only for firm matches. Rows give clone size only sometimes, using once, few, many, or a class for an expanded clone.

j_call d_call clone_size v_call cdr3_aa cdr3_nt
TRBJ2-7 . . TRBV19 CASSIASRSYEQYF TGTGCCAGTAGTATAGCAAGCAGGTCCTACGAGCAGTACTTC
TRBJ2-5 . . TRBV7-2 CASSTLSGTQYF TGTGCCAGCAGCACCCTATCCGGGACCCAGTACTTC
TRBJ1-1 . . TRBV2 CASSVGGNTEAFF TGTGCCAGCAGTGTGGGAGGGAACACTGAAGCTTTCTTT
TRBJ2-1 . . TRBV2 CASSPLGGGEQFF TGTGCCAGCAGTCCCTTGGGGGGTGGTGAGCAGTTCTTC
TRBJ2-3 . once TRBV6-5 CASSYGEGTDTQYF TGTGCCAGCAGTTATGGGGAGGGCACAGATACGCAGTATTTT
TRBJ2-3 . once TRBV7-9 CASSQQDTQYF TGTGCCAGCAGCCAACAAGATACGCAGTATTTT
TRBJ1-3 . few TRBV9 CASSVGGALSGNTIYF TGTGCCAGCAGCGTAGGCGGAGCTCTCTCTGGAAACACCATATATTTT
TRBJ2-3 TRBD2 . TRBV6-6 CASSYSAGGPADTQYF TGTGCCAGCAGTTACTCGGCGGGGGGGCCGGCAGATACGCAGTATTTT
TRBJ1-2 . . TRBV7-2 CASSLTALYGYTF TGTGCCAGCAGCTTGACAGCTCTATATGGCTACACCTTC
TRBJ1-3 TRBD1 . TRBV3-1/TRBV3-2 CASSRLQGGGNTIYF TGTGCCAGCAGCCGATTACAGGGGGGAGGAAACACCATATATTTT
TRBJ1-4 . . TRBV6-5 CASRKKGEGLEKLFF TGTGCCAGCCGAAAGAAAGGGGAGGGATTAGAAAAACTGTTTTTT
TRBJ2-1 TRBD1 . TRBV6-5 CASSYSWTGGYNEQFF TGTGCCAGCAGTTACTCGTGGACAGGGGGCTACAATGAGCAGTTCTTC
TRBJ1-1 . . TRBV7-9 CASSLVGRARGNTEAFF TGTGCCAGCAGCTTAGTAGGGCGAGCAAGGGGGAACACTGAAGCTTTCTTT
TRBJ1-1 . many TRBV7-8 CASSLEGDTEAFF TGTGCCAGCAGCTTAGAGGGGGACACTGAAGCTTTCTTT
TRBJ2-1 TRBD2 . TRBV30 CAWRLLRRGEEQFF TGTGCCTGGAGACTCCTCCGACGGGGGGAGGAGCAGTTCTTC
TRBJ1-1 TRBD1 . TRBV3-1/TRBV3-2 CASSLHRTGGRNTEAFF TGTGCCAGCAGCCTACATCGGACAGGGGGAAGGAACACTGAAGCTTTCTTT
TRBJ2-5 TRBD1 . TRBV7-3 CASSTTGGPQYF TGTGCCAGCAGTACCACAGGGGGCCCCCAGTACTTC
TRBJ2-1 . . TRBV7-6 CASSLFDEQFF TGTGCCAGCAGCTTATTCGATGAGCAGTTCTTC
TRBJ2-7 . few TRBV7-2 CASSLEPPYRTSYEQYF TGTGCCAGCAGCTTAGAACCCCCCTACAGGACCTCCTACGAGCAGTACTTC
TRBJ1-2 TRBD1 . TRBV6-1 CASSETLSGRQGANYGYTF TGTGCCAGCAGTGAGACCCTCTCGGGACGACAGGGGGCGAACTATGGCTACACCTTC
TRBJ1-5 . . TRBV7-2 CASAVWSNQPQHF TGTGCCAGCGCGGTTTGGTCAAATCAGCCCCAGCATTTT
TRBJ1-5 . . TRBV2 CASEAQSNQPQHF TGTGCCAGCGAGGCACAAAGCAATCAGCCCCAGCATTTT